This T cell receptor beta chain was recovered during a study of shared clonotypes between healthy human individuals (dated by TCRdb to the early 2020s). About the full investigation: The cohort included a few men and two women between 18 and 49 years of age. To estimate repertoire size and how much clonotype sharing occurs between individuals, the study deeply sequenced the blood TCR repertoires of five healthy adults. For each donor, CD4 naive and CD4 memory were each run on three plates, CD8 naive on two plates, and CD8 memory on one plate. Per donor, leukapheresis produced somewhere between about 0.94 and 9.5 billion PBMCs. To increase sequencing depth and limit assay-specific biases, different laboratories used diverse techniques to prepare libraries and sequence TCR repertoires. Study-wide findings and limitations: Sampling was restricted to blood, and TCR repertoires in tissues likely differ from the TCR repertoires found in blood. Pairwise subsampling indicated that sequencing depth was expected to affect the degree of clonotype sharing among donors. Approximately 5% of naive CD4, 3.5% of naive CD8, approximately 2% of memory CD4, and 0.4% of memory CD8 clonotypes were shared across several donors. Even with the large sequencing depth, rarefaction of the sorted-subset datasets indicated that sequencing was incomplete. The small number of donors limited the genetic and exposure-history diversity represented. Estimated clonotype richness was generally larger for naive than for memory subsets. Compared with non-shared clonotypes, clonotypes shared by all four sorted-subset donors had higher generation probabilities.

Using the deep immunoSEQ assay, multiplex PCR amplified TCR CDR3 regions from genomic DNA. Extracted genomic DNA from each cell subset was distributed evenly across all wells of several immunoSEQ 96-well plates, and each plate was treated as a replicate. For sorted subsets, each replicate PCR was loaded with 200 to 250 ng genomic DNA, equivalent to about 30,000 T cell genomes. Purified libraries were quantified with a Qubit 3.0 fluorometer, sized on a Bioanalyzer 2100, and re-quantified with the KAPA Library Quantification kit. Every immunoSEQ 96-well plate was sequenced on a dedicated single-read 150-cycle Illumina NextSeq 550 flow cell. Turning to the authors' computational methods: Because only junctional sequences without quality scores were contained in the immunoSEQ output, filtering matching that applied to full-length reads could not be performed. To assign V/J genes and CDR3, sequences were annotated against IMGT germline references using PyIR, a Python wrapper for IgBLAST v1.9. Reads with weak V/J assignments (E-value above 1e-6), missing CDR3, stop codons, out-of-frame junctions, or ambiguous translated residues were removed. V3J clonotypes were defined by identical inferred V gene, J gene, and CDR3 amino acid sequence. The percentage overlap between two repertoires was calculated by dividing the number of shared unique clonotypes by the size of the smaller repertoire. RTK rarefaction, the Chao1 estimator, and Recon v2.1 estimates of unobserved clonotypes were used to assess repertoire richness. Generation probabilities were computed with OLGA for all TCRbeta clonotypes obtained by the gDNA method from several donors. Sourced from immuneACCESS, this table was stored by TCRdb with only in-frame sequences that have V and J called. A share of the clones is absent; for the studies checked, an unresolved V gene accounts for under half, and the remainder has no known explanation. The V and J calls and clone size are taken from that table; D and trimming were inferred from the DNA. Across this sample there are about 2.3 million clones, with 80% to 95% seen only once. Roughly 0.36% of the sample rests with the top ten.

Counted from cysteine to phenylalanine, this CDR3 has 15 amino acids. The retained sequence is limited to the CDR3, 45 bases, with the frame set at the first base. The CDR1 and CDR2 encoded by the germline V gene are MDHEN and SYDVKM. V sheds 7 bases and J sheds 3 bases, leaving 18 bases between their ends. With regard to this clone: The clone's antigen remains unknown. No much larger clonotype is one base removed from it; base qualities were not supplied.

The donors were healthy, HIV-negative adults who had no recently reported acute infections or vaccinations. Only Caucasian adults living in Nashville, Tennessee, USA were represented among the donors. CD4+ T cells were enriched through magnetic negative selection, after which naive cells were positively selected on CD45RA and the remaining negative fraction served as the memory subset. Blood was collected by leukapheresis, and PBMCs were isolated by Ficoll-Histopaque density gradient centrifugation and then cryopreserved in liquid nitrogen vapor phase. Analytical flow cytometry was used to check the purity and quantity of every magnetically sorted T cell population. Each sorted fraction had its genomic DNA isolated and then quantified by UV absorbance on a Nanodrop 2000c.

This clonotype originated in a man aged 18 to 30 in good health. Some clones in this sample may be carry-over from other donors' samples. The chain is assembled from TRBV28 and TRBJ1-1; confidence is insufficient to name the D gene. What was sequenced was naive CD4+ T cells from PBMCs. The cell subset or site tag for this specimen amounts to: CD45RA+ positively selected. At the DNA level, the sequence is TGTGCCAGCAACCCCGGTGGTTCTAGGGACACTGAAGCTTTCTTT. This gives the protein CASNPGGSRDTEAFF.